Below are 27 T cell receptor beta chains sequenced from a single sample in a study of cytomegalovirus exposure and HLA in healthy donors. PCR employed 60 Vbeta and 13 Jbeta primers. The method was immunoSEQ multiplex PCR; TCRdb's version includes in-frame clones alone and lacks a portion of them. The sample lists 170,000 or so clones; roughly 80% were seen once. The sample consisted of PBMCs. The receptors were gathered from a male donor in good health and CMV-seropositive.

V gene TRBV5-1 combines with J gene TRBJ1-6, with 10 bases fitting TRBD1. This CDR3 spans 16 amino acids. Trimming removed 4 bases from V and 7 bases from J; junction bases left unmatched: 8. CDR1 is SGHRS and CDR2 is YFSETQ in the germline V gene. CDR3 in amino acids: CASSRFVGQGNSPLHF. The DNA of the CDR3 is TGCGCCAGCAGCCGTTTCGTGGGACAGGGGAATTCACCCCTCCACTTT.

The CDR3 sequence is CASSSGLTLKETQYF. The DNA of the CDR3 is TGTGCCAGCAGCTCGGGACTAACGCTTAAAGAGACCCAGTACTTC. V usage is TRBV9 and J usage is TRBJ2-5; 7 bases align to TRBD2. Unmatched junction bases numbered 9, after V lost 4 bases and J lost 3 bases. Per the germline V gene, CDR1 is SGDLS and CDR2 is YYNGEE. This CDR3 contains 15 residues.

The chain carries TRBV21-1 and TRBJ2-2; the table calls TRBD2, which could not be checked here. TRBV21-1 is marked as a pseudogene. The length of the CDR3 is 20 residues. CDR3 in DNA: TGTGCCAGCAGCAAAGGGCCGGGACTAGCGGGAGGGCCGGGCACCGGGGAGCTGTTTTTT. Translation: CASSKGPGLAGGPGTGELFF.

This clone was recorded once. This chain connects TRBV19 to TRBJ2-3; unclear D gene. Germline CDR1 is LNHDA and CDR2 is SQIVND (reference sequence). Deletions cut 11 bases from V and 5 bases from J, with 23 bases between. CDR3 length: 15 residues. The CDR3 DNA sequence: TGTGCCTGCTCCTTGGGCCAGTCTGAAGTAGATACGCAGTATTTT. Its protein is CACSLGQSEVDTQYF.

This chain's CDR3 is CASSLTGGTDTQYF. CDR3 sequence (DNA): TGTGCCAGCAGTTTGACAGGGGGCACAGATACGCAGTATTTT. The V call is TRBV28, the J call TRBJ2-3, with 8 bases that match TRBD1. Looked up from germline, CDR1 is MDHEN and CDR2 is SYDVKM. The CDR3 covers 14 residues. V dropped 3 bases and J dropped 1; count of bases not matched to a gene: 0.

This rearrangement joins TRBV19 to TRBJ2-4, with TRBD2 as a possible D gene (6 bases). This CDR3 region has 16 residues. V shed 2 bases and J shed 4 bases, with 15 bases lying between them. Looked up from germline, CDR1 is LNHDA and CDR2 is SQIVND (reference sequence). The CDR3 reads CASSIIGVGGKNIQYF. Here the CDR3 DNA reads TGTGCCAGTAGTATAATTGGTGTTGGGGGGAAAAACATTCAGTACTTC.

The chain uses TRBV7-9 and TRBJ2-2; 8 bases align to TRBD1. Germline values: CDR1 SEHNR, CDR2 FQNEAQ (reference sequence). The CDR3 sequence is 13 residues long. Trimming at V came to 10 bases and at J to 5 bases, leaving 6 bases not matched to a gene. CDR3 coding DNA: TGTGCCACCAACAGGGGGAGTACCGGGGAGCTGTTTTTT. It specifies CATNRGSTGELFF.

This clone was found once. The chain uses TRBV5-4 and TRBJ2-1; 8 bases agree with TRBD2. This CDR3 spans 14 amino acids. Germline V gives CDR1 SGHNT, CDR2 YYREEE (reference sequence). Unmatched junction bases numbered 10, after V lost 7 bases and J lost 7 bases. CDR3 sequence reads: CASSSRLAGNEQFF. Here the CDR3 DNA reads TGTGCCAGCTCCTCGAGGTTAGCGGGAAATGAGCAGTTCTTC. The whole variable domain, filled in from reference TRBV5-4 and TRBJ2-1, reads ETGVTQSPTHLIKTRGQQVTLRCSSQSGHNTVSWYQQALGQGPQFIFQYYREEENGRGNFPPRFSGLQFPNYSSELNVNALELDDSALYLCASSSRLAGNEQFFGPGTRLTVL.

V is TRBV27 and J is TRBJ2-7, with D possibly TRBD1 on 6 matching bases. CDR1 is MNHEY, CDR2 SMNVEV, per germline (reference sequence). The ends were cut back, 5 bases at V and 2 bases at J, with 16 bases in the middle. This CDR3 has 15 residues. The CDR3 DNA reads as TGTGCCAGCAGTGCCACTTCCAGGGGTACCTACGAGCAGTACTTC. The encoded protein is CASSATSRGTYEQYF.

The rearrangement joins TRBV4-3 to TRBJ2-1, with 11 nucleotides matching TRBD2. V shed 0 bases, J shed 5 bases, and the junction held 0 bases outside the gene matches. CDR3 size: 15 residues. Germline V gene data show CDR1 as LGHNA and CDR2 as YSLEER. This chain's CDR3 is CASSQEGLADNEQFF. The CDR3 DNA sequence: TGCGCCAGCAGCCAAGAGGGACTAGCGGACAATGAGCAGTTCTTC.

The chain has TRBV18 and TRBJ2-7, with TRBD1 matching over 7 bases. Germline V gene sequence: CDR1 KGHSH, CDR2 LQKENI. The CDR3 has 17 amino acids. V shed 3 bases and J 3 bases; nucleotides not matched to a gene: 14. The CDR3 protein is CASSPLIDRAGSYEQYF. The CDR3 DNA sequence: TGTGCCAGCTCACCCCTGATAGACAGGGCCGGTAGCTACGAGCAGTACTTC.

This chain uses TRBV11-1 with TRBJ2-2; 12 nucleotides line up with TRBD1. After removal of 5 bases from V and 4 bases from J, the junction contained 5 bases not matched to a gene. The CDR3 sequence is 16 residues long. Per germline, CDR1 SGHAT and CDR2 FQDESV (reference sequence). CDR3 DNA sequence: TGTGCCAGCAGCGAGGGACAGGGGGCGATCACCGGGGAGCTGTTTTTT. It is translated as CASSEGQGAITGELFF.

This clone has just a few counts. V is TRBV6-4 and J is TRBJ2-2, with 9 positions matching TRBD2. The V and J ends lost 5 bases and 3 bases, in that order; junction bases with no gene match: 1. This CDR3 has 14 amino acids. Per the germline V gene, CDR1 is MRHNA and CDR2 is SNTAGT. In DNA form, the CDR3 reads TGTGCCAGCAGTTTAGCGGGAGACACCGGGGAGCTGTTTTTT. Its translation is CASSLAGDTGELFF.

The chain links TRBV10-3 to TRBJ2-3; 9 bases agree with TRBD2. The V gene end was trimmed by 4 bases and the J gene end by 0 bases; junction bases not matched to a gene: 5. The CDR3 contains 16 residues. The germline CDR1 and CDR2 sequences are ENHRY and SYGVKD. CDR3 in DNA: TGTGCCATCAGTGCTGGCCTAGCGGGAAGCACAGATACGCAGTATTTT. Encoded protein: CAISAGLAGSTDTQYF.

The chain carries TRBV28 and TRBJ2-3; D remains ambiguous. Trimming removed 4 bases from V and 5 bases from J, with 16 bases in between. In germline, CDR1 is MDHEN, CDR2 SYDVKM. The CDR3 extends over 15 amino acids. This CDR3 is CASSSPARVGDTQYF. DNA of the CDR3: TGTGCCAGCAGTTCCCCGGCCCGGGTGGGAGATACGCAGTATTTT.

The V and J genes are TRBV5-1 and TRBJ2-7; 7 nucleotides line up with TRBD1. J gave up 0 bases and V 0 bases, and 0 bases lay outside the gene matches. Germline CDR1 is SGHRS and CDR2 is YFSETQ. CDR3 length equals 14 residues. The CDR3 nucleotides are TGCGCCAGCAGCTTGGGACAGGGCTCCTACGAGCAGTACTTC. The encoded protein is CASSLGQGSYEQYF.

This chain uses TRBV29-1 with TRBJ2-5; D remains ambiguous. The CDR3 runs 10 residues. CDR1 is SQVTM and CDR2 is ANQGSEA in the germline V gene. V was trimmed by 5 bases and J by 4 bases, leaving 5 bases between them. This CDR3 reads CSVFGETQYF. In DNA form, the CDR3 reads TGCAGCGTTTTCGGAGAGACCCAGTACTTC.

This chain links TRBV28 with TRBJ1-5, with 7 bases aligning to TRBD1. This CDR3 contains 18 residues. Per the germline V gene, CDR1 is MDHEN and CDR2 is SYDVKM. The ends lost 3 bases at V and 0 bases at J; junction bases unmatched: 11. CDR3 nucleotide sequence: TGTGCCAGCAGTTTCCATCCAATCGGGACAGCTAGCAATCAGCCCCAGCATTTT. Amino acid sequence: CASSFHPIGTASNQPQHF.

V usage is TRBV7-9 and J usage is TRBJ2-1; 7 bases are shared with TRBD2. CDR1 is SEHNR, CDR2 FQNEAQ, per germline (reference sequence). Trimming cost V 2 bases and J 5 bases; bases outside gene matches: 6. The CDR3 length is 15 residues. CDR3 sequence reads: CASSLRRETDNEQFF. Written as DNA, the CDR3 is TGTGCCAGCAGCTTACGGCGGGAGACCGACAATGAGCAGTTCTTC.

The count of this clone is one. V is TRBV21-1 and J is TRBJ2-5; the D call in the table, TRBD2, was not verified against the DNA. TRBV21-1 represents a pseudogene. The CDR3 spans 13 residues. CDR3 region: CASSKAVPETQYF. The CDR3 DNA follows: TGTGCCAGCAGCAAAGCCGTTCCGGAGACCCAGTACTTC.

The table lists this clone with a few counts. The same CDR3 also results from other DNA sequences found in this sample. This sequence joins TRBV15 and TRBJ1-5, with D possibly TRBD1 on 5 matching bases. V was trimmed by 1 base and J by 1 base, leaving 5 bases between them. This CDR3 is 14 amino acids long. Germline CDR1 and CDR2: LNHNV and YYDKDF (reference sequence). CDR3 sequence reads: CATSRGQSNQPQHF. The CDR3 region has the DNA TGTGCCACCAGCAGAGGACAGAGCAATCAGCCCCAGCATTTT.

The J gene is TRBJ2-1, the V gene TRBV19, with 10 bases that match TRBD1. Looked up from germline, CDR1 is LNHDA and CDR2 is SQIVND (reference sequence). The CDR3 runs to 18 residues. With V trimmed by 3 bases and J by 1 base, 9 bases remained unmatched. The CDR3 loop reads CASSIRGQGIGSYNEQFF. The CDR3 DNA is TGTGCCAGTAGTATCCGGGGACAGGGGATAGGGTCCTACAATGAGCAGTTCTTC.

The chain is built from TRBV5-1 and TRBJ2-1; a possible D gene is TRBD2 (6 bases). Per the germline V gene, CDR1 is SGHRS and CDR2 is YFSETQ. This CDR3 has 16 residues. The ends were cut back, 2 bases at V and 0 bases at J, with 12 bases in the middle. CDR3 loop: CASSFNRGNSYNEQFF. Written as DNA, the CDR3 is TGCGCCAGCAGCTTCAACCGCGGGAACTCCTACAATGAGCAGTTCTTC.

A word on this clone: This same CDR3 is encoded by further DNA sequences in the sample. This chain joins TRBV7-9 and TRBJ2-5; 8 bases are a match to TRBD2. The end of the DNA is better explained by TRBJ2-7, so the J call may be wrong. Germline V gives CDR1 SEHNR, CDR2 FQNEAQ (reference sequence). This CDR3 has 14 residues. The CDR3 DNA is TGTGCCAGCTCGCCGGGAACTAGCGGCTACGAGCAGTACTTC. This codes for CASSPGTSGYEQYF.

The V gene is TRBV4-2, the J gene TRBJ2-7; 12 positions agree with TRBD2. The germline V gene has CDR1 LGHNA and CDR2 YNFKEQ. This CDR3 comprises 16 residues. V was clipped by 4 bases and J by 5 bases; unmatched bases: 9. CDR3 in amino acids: CASSRSLAGGINEQYF. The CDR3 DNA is TGTGCCAGCAGCCGCTCACTAGCGGGAGGAATCAACGAGCAGTACTTC.

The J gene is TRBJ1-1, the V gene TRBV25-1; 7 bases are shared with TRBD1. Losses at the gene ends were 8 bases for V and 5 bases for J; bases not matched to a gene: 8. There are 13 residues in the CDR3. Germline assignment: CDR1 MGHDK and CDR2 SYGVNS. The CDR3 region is CASVRQGMTEAFF. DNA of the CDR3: TGTGCCAGCGTAAGACAGGGCATGACTGAAGCTTTCTTT.

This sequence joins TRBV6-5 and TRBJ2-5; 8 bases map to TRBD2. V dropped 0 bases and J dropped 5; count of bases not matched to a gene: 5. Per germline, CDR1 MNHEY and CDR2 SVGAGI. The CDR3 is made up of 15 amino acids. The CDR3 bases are TGTGCCAGCAGTTACTCGCGACTAGCGAAGGAGACCCAGTACTTC. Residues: CASSYSRLAKETQYF.